This paragraph reports one T cell receptor (beta chain). Its specific antigen is unknown. No clone much larger than this one lies a single base away; base qualities are absent. This sample is part of a study of cytomegalovirus exposure and HLA in healthy donors (dated by TCRdb to 2016 to 2017). Concerning the study at large: According to an earlier analysis of a few hundred of the donors, some 170 million T cells yielded approximately 120 million unique TCR beta sequences and roughly 280 Gb of sequence data. Both class I and class II loci were covered by HLA typing, at four-digit resolution. A later analysis re-analyzed previously published TCR beta repertoires from about 730 donors and added high-resolution HLA genotyping to study TCR occurrence patterns. A few DR-DQ haplotypes were treated as single units for association and clustering because of strong linkage in the cohort. The study was designed to test whether signatures of past pathogen exposure could be identified by cataloging public T cell receptors. Of the roughly 430 genotyped donors, approximately 82% fell in the genetic ancestry cluster associated with self-reported Caucasian donors. Alongside the repertoire data, information on donor age, sex, ethnicity and CMV serostatus was compiled. To decide whether each TCR beta V gene segment behaved as functional or pseudogenic, an earlier analysis of fewer than 750 of the donors relied on high-throughput TCR beta sequencing. The study combined high-throughput TCR immunosequencing, statistical association of individual TCRs with disease status, and machine learning to predict cytomegalovirus infection status. The number of donors typed differed by locus, with about 629-630 for A, B, C, DRB1 and DQB1, 522 for DQA1, about 610 for DPA1, and approximately 470 for DPB1. The T cell repertoires of under 750 subjects were profiled by immunosequencing and related to cytomegalovirus serostatus. In the later analysis, no new phenotypic data were used to find candidate immune exposures; instead, reliance was placed on TCR beta sequences and their occurrence across donors. An early release covering over 500 HLA-typed donors comprised roughly 300 gigabases of sequencing data and approximately 85 million unique TCR sequences. Besides the first cohort of some 670 subjects, a separate validation cohort made up of around 120 different subjects was used. In a later genetic analysis, genome-wide SNP genotypes for about 65% of the roughly 670 donors were used, and that subset was treated as a discovery cohort. Among a few hundred genotyped donors of the cohort, an average of 235,054 unique TCR beta nucleotide sequences were sequenced per donor, around a sixth of them non-productive. Every discovery cohort repertoire had been produced on one sequencing platform. Broader findings and caveats from the paper: A later genetic analysis reported fewer N-insertions in productive TCRs among donors in an Asian-associated ancestry cluster than the roughly 700-donor mean. In both the original and validation cohorts, the classifier was reported to diagnose cytomegalovirus status with high specificity and sensitivity. The 87-base-pair reads could not distinguish some IMGT-functional V segments, including TRBV6-2 and TRBV6-3, so those segments were excluded. In an earlier analysis of some 500 of the donors, most TCR beta V segments appeared in productive rearrangements about 87% or about 30% of the time, broadly matching IMGT annotations. In the study, 150 to 200 TCR beta chains were listed as associated with cytomegalovirus. Immune exposure information for the cohort was limited to CMV serostatus. Because HLA typing was unavailable for some donors at each locus, only the typed subset was used in association tests. A later analysis found that HLA-associated TCR beta chains were more clonally expanded and had lower generation probabilities than equally common non-associated chains. According to a later analysis, parvovirus B19, influenza, CMV and Epstein-Barr virus appeared linked to several top co-occurrence clusters. Because counts were too low, about 15 rarely observed V segments, including chromosome 9 orphons, were left out of the earlier analysis of roughly 600 of the donors. A later genetic analysis associated a missense DCLRE1C variant with V-gene and J-gene trimming of TCR beta chains, and an independent cohort replicated the association. In vitro tests confirmed that three of the cytomegalovirus-associated TCR beta chains recognize cytomegalovirus antigens. Specific HLA alleles were associated with over 15,000 TCR beta sequences at a false discovery rate of 0.05 in a later analysis. The sequencing pipeline was judged likely to have produced a cluster of highly shared sequence variants as a technical artifact. Across donors, most TCR sequences were observed very rarely, whereas some public TCRs were present in many individuals. A further reported finding was that TCR beta sequences accurately predicted the HLA-A and HLA-B alleles for most subjects in the first cohort. Strong co-occurrence of HLA alleles, especially DR and DQ, made assigning TCR associations to individual alleles difficult. In a later analysis, the rate of TCR association differed among HLA loci, with DRB1 alleles having the most associated TCRs and HLA-C alleles having the fewest. The cohort was sequenced for TCR beta chains only, and without alpha or paired-chain data the features that could be detected were limited. The authors suggested that the approach could potentially be generalized to other disease states and immunological phenotypes. Presence/absence analyses assumed roughly uniform sequencing depth across donors, an assumption that may not hold. Linkage disequilibrium might explain the correlated functional status among segregating V segments, but an unknown experimental factor could not be excluded. In a later analysis, most CMV-associated TCR beta chains were found to appear HLA-restricted, with HLA associations seemingly driven largely by CMV exposure.

Library preparation was by the immunoSEQ multiplex PCR assay. For the multiplex PCR, a mixture combining 60 forward primers for TCR Vbeta segments and 13 reverse primers for TCR Jbeta segments was used. A multiplex PCR assay on genomic DNA amplified the CDR3 region of rearranged TCR beta genes. The amplified TCR beta libraries were sequenced on the Illumina HiSeq System as 87-base-pair reads. Per the original workflow: A later analysis counted about 80 million unique TCR beta chains across the 650 to 700 repertoires, and 10 million to 12 million of these chains were shared by at least two donors. Raw reads were error-corrected and collapsed into unique sequences by a nearest-neighbor algorithm in which closely related sequences were merged to remove PCR and sequencing errors. To assign V, D and J gene segments, CDR3 sequences were aligned to IMGT reference sequences. Each retained sequence needed at least a six-nucleotide match to both a V gene segment and a J gene segment. A rearrangement was called productive if the CDR3 had no stop codons and remained in frame with V and J, and every other rearrangement was called non-productive. CDR3 was defined according to IMGT convention as the region running from the second conserved V-encoded cysteine to the conserved J-encoded phenylalanine. The earlier analysis of about 530 of the donors excluded any sequence lacking an unambiguous match to a single V gene segment. In an earlier analysis of 587 of the donors, V segments were called functional above 56.7% productive rearrangements and were called segregating when the between-donor standard deviation exceeded 5%. A statistical classification framework was developed to diagnose cytomegalovirus status using the catalog of TCR beta chain sequences. In a later analysis, V and J genes were assigned by comparing TCR nucleotide sequences against IMGT/GENE-DB human TR gene sequences. The TCRdist pipeline was used in a later analysis to assign CDR3 sequences and most-parsimonious VDJ recombination scenarios. In a later analysis, each TCR beta chain was defined by its CDR3 amino acid sequence together with its V-gene family, and reads without a unique V-gene family were excluded. To address suspected cross-contamination and a sequencing artifact, a later analysis removed over 500 highly shared, low-generation-probability nucleotide sequences. A later analysis calculated a clonal expansion index for each public chain from normalized within-repertoire ranks of inferred template counts. In a later analysis, generation probabilities were computed using a VDJ recombination model fitted to out-of-frame rearrangements, and the results were checked against IGoR. A later analysis scored TCR-TCR, TCR-HLA and TCR-CMV co-occurrence with hypergeometric tests, applying a repertoire-size bias correction to TCR pairs. False discovery rates were estimated in a later analysis by permuting HLA or CMV assignments 20 times. A later analysis grouped co-occurring TCRs with DBSCAN, adding TCRdist sequence similarity when clustering within HLA-allele-positive subsets. Co-occurrence clustering excluded repertoires with fewer than 30,000 or more than 120,000 public chains, plus five with anomalous nucleotide sharing. Held by TCRdb, this immuneACCESS table contains in-frame sequences only and omits some clones. Under half of the omission traces to an unresolved V gene where checked; the cause of the rest is unknown. D and trimming come from the DNA, and the V and J calls and clone size come from that table. For this sample there are about 120,000 clones; around 70% appear just once. 3% to 4.5% of the sample rests with the top ten.

The cohort was made up of approximately 670 healthy bone marrow donors. At the time of sampling, all cohort members were nominally healthy, though unrecorded immune exposures were likely present. The donor was CMV seropositive and was included in the group of 290 or so seropositive cohort members. A peripheral blood sample was provided by each donor, and peripheral blood mononuclear cells were used for TCR beta sequencing. Genomic DNA was extracted from the blood cell samples with the Qiagen DNeasy Blood Extraction Kit. In the germline V gene, CDR1 corresponds to SQVTM and CDR2 to ANQGSEA. The junction shows trimming of 7 bases on V and 0 bases on J, plus 22 bases between the germline ends. From its cysteine to its phenylalanine, the CDR3 spans 16 amino acids. Only the CDR3 region is kept as DNA, spanning 48 bases read in frame from base 1.

This TCR came from a man in his forties in good health and CMV-seropositive. Sequencing was carried out using PBMCs. This chain is built from TRBV29-1 and TRBJ2-7, and perhaps TRBD1 as D gene, on 7 matching bases. The DNA sequence follows: TGCAGCGCATCAGGGGGGAGCGGACAAAGCTCCTACGAGCAGTACTTC. This codes for CSASGGSGQSSYEQYF.